This is a list of T cell receptor beta chains from one sample in a study of tumor and adjacent non-tumor tissue in lung cancer. TCRdb re-called the multiplex PCR reads with MiXCR, one entry per CDR3 protein. The sample gives some 120,000 distinct CDR3 sequences, approximately 71% of which show up once; 9.5% to 15% is in the top ten. Sequencing used lung tumor tissue. All receptors come from a man aged 25-45 years with non-small cell lung cancer. Each CDR3 is given with its conserved first and last residue. Fields, in order: D gene, clone size, V gene, J gene, CDR3 protein, CDR3 DNA. The D gene is left open where the match is weak. Clone size is not always given. Where it is, it says once, few, many or a class for expanded clones.

d_call: .; clone_size: medium-sized; v_call: TRBV11-1; j_call: TRBJ2-5; cdr3_aa: CASSSDRETQYF; cdr3_nt: TGTGCCAGCAGCTCCGACAGGGAGACCCAGTACTTC
d_call: TRBD2; clone_size: .; v_call: TRBV10-1; j_call: TRBJ2-1; cdr3_aa: CASSKGTSGSYEKFF; cdr3_nt: TGCGCCAGCAGTAAAGGGACTAGCGGGAGTTATGAGAAGTTCTTC
d_call: .; clone_size: .; v_call: TRBV6-1; j_call: TRBJ2-3; cdr3_aa: CASSGLEGGTNTQYF; cdr3_nt: TGTGCCAGCAGCGGACTCGAGGGGGGCACAAATACACAGTATTTT
d_call: .; clone_size: .; v_call: TRBV6-2/TRBV6-3; j_call: TRBJ2-6; cdr3_aa: CASSPMGSGAKVLTF; cdr3_nt: TGTGCCAGCAGTCCCATGGGGTCTGGGGCCAAGGTCCTGACTTTC
d_call: .; clone_size: .; v_call: TRBV4-2; j_call: TRBJ2-7; cdr3_aa: CPSSQDRTDLPYEQYF; cdr3_nt: TGTCCTAGCAGCCAGGACCGGACAGATCTACCCTACGAGCAGTACTTC
d_call: .; clone_size: .; v_call: TRBV5-6; j_call: TRBJ2-2; cdr3_aa: CASSLPGYVGNTGELLF; cdr3_nt: TGTGCCAGCAGCTTGCCAGGGTATGTCGGGAACACCGGGGAGCTGTTATTT
d_call: TRBD2; clone_size: .; v_call: TRBV6-5; j_call: TRBJ2-7; cdr3_aa: CASREPFTVTSGLEQYF; cdr3_nt: TGTGCAAGCAGGGAACCCTTCACCGTGACTAGCGGTCTCGAGCAGTACTTC
d_call: .; clone_size: many; v_call: TRBV20-1; j_call: TRBJ1-6; cdr3_aa: CSARLGPQNSPLHF; cdr3_nt: TGCAGTGCTAGGCTAGGCCCACAGAATTCACCCCTCCACTTT
d_call: .; clone_size: once; v_call: TRBV5-6; j_call: TRBJ2-7; cdr3_aa: CASSSTSGHLQAQYF; cdr3_nt: TGTGCCAGCAGCTCTACTAGTGGACATCTACAAGCGCAGTACTTC
d_call: .; clone_size: .; v_call: TRBV5-8; j_call: TRBJ2-5; cdr3_aa: CASSLVAAYNQETQYF; cdr3_nt: TGTGCCAGCAGCCTGGTGGCAGCGTATAACCAAGAGACCCAGTACTTC
d_call: TRBD1; clone_size: .; v_call: TRBV20-1; j_call: TRBJ1-2; cdr3_aa: CSASHYGRGRGYTF; cdr3_nt: TGCAGTGCTTCGCATTATGGCAGGGGGAGAGGCTACACCTTC
d_call: .; clone_size: .; v_call: TRBV16; j_call: TRBJ1-4; cdr3_aa: CARSLSLPGASSDEKLFF; cdr3_nt: TGTGCCAGGAGCCTCTCCCTCCCGGGGGCATCTTCCGATGAAAAACTGTTTTTT
d_call: .; clone_size: .; v_call: TRBV11-3; j_call: TRBJ2-3; cdr3_aa: CASLSEIRDIRTDTQYF; cdr3_nt: TGTGCCAGCCTATCTGAGATCCGAGACATACGCACAGATACGCAGTATTTT
d_call: .; clone_size: .; v_call: TRBV11-2; j_call: TRBJ1-2; cdr3_aa: CASSPGPSNYGYTF; cdr3_nt: TGTGCCAGCAGCCCCGGGCCGTCTAACTATGGCTACACTTTC
d_call: TRBD1; clone_size: .; v_call: TRBV6-5; j_call: TRBJ2-5; cdr3_aa: CTSSARLGTGLWETQYF; cdr3_nt: TGTACCAGCAGCGCTCGGCTCGGGACAGGGCTATGGGAGACCCAGTACTTC
d_call: .; clone_size: .; v_call: TRBV4-1; j_call: TRBJ1-1; cdr3_aa: CASNPRGGGQKNSEAFF; cdr3_nt: TGCGCCAGCAACCCCCGAGGGGGGGGACAAAAAAACAGTGAAGCTTTCTTT
d_call: .; clone_size: once; v_call: TRBV6-2/TRBV6-3; j_call: TRBJ2-2; cdr3_aa: CASCDIDTGELFF; cdr3_nt: TGTGCCAGCTGCGACATAGATACCGGGGAGCTGTTTTTT
d_call: .; clone_size: .; v_call: TRBV4-1; j_call: TRBJ2-5; cdr3_aa: CASSQGTRLVAETQYF; cdr3_nt: TGCGCCAGCAGCCAAGGAACTAGATTGGTCGCGGAGACCCAGTACTTC
d_call: .; clone_size: .; v_call: TRBV7-2; j_call: TRBJ2-3; cdr3_aa: CASSFEALTDTQYF; cdr3_nt: TGTGCCAGCAGCTTCGAGGCCCTAACAGATACGCAGTATTTT
d_call: .; clone_size: many; v_call: TRBV5-1; j_call: TRBJ2-1; cdr3_aa: CASSSGSSYNEQFF; cdr3_nt: TGCGCCAGCAGCTCCGGAAGCTCCTACAATGAGCAGTTCTTC
d_call: .; clone_size: .; v_call: TRBV29-1; j_call: TRBJ2-1; cdr3_aa: CSVEGTVDNERFF; cdr3_nt: TGCAGCGTTGAAGGGACAGTTGACAATGAGCGGTTCTTC
d_call: TRBD1; clone_size: .; v_call: TRBV11-1; j_call: TRBJ1-5; cdr3_aa: CVSSRDSYSNQPQHF; cdr3_nt: TGTGTCAGTAGCCGGGACAGCTATAGCAATCAGCCCCAGCATTTT
d_call: .; clone_size: .; v_call: TRBV5-1; j_call: TRBJ2-3; cdr3_aa: CASSLVGVQCSHTQYF; cdr3_nt: TGCGCCAGCAGCTTGGTTGGCGTGCAGTGTTCCCATACGCAGTATTTT
d_call: TRBD2; clone_size: .; v_call: TRBV12-3/TRBV12-4; j_call: TRBJ2-1; cdr3_aa: CASSFEAGGRNEQFF; cdr3_nt: TGTGCCAGCAGTTTTGAAGCGGGAGGACGGAATGAGCAGTTCTTC
d_call: TRBD2; clone_size: .; v_call: TRBV4-2; j_call: TRBJ2-7; cdr3_aa: CASSQLLAGGIVYEQYF; cdr3_nt: TGTGCTAGCAGCCAGCTCCTAGCGGGGGGCATAGTCTACGAGCAGTACTTC
d_call: .; clone_size: .; v_call: TRBV20-1; j_call: TRBJ2-7; cdr3_aa: CSARVQGFSYEQYF; cdr3_nt: TGCAGTGCTAGGGTTCAGGGGTTCTCCTACGAGCAGTACTTC
d_call: .; clone_size: .; v_call: TRBV29-1; j_call: TRBJ1-2; cdr3_aa: CSTSDSRMYGYTF; cdr3_nt: TGCAGCACCTCGGATAGTCGGATGTATGGCTACACCTTC
d_call: TRBD2; clone_size: .; v_call: TRBV20-1; j_call: TRBJ2-3; cdr3_aa: CSARDRRGSYTDAQYF; cdr3_nt: TGCAGTGCTAGAGATCGGCGGGGGAGCTACACGGATGCGCAGTATTTT
d_call: .; clone_size: .; v_call: TRBV20-1; j_call: TRBJ1-6; cdr3_aa: CSATNWRARYPPLHF; cdr3_nt: TGCAGTGCTACCAATTGGAGGGCGCGGTATCCACCCCTCCACTTT
d_call: .; clone_size: many; v_call: TRBV6-2/TRBV6-3; j_call: TRBJ2-7; cdr3_aa: CASSSQGGNYEQYF; cdr3_nt: TGTGCCAGCAGTTCCCAGGGGGGGAATTACGAGCAGTACTTC
d_call: .; clone_size: .; v_call: TRBV20-1; j_call: TRBJ1-2; cdr3_aa: CSDRSWGKDYGYSF; cdr3_nt: TGCAGTGATAGATCCTGGGGAAAGGACTATGGCTACTCCTTC
d_call: .; clone_size: .; v_call: TRBV12-3/TRBV12-4; j_call: TRBJ2-5; cdr3_aa: CDISFIWGETQYF; cdr3_nt: TGTGACATCAGTTTCATATGGGGGGAGACCCAGTACTTC
d_call: .; clone_size: once; v_call: TRBV4-1; j_call: TRBJ1-1; cdr3_aa: CASSQNERADTEAFF; cdr3_nt: TGCGCCAGCAGCCAAAATGAGAGGGCAGACACTGAAGCTTTCTTT
d_call: TRBD2; clone_size: many; v_call: TRBV29-1; j_call: TRBJ2-2; cdr3_aa: CSVADASGMGGELFF; cdr3_nt: TGCAGCGTTGCGGATGCTAGCGGGATGGGTGGGGAGCTGTTTTTT
d_call: .; clone_size: .; v_call: TRBV6-1; j_call: TRBJ1-2; cdr3_aa: CATSEEAFRRGYTF; cdr3_nt: TGTGCCACCAGTGAAGAGGCCTTCCGGCGGGGCTACACCTTC
d_call: .; clone_size: .; v_call: TRBV6-5; j_call: TRBJ1-1; cdr3_aa: CASSCRDNTEAFF; cdr3_nt: TGTGCCAGCAGCTGCCGTGATAACACTGAAGCTTTCTTT
d_call: TRBD2; clone_size: .; v_call: TRBV20-1; j_call: TRBJ2-3; cdr3_aa: CSARGLAGAASTDTQYF; cdr3_nt: TGCAGTGCCAGGGGACTAGCGGGGGCTGCTAGCACAGATACGCAGTATTTT
d_call: TRBD2; clone_size: once; v_call: TRBV4-2; j_call: TRBJ2-1; cdr3_aa: CASNQLAGGRYNGQFF; cdr3_nt: TGTGCCAGCAACCAATTAGCGGGGGGGCGATACAATGGGCAGTTCTTC
d_call: TRBD2; clone_size: .; v_call: TRBV20-1; j_call: TRBJ2-7; cdr3_aa: CSARDVGGHKEQNF; cdr3_nt: TGCAGTGCTAGAGATGTGGGAGGGCACAAAGAGCAGAACTTC
d_call: .; clone_size: .; v_call: TRBV20-1; j_call: TRBJ1-4; cdr3_aa: CSARDKRELFF; cdr3_nt: TGCAGTGCTAGAGATAAGAGGGAACTGTTTTTT
d_call: TRBD2; clone_size: .; v_call: TRBV11-3; j_call: TRBJ2-3; cdr3_aa: CASSSPDRGETNTQYF; cdr3_nt: TGTGCCAGCAGCTCCCCAGATCGGGGGGAAACAAATACGCAGTATTTT
d_call: .; clone_size: .; v_call: TRBV4-1; j_call: TRBJ2-7; cdr3_aa: CASIQDETGCTYEQYF; cdr3_nt: TGCGCCAGCATTCAAGATGAGACGGGATGTACGTACGAGCAGTACTTC
d_call: .; clone_size: .; v_call: TRBV20-1; j_call: TRBJ1-4; cdr3_aa: CSTLDSYNEKLFF; cdr3_nt: TGCAGTACTCTCGACAGCTATAATGAAAAACTGTTTTTT
d_call: .; clone_size: once; v_call: TRBV24-1; j_call: TRBJ2-3; cdr3_aa: CATSDPQVSTDTRYF; cdr3_nt: TGTGCCACCAGTGACCCACAGGTTAGCACAGATACGCGGTATTTT
d_call: .; clone_size: few; v_call: TRBV11-2; j_call: TRBJ1-1; cdr3_aa: CASSLRPRGPIPNTEAFF; cdr3_nt: TGTGCCAGTAGTTTAAGGCCTCGGGGACCAATTCCGAACACTGAAGCTTTCTTT
d_call: TRBD1; clone_size: .; v_call: TRBV20-1; j_call: TRBJ2-5; cdr3_aa: CSTIGSGTGLRETLYF; cdr3_nt: TGCAGTACTATCGGATCCGGGACAGGCTTAAGAGAGACCCTGTACTTC
d_call: .; clone_size: .; v_call: TRBV5-5; j_call: TRBJ1-5; cdr3_aa: CASSLGYLNQPLHF; cdr3_nt: TGTGCCAGCAGCTTGGGTTACCTAAATCAGCCCCTGCATTTT